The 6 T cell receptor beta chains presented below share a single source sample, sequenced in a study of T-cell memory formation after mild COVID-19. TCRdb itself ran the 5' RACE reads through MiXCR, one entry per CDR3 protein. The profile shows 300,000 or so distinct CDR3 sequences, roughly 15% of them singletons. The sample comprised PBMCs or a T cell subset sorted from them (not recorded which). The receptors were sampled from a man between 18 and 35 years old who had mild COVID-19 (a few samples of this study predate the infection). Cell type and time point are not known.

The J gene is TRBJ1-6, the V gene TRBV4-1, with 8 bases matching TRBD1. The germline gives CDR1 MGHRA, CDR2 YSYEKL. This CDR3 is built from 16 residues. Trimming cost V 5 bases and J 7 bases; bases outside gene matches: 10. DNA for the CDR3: TGCGCCAGCAGCACCCTTCCGACAGGGGAAAATTCACCCCTCCACTTT. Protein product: CASSTLPTGENSPLHF.

The CDR3 DNA reads TGTGCCAGCGGAGGTCCGTATAATGAAAAACTGTTTTTT. Residues: CASGGPYNEKLFF. The V call is TRBV27, the J call TRBJ1-4; D gene unclear. The CDR3 runs to 13 residues. Trimming shortened V by 8 bases and J by 4 bases, and 11 bases separated the two germline ends. Germline V gives CDR1 MNHEY, CDR2 SMNVEV (reference sequence).

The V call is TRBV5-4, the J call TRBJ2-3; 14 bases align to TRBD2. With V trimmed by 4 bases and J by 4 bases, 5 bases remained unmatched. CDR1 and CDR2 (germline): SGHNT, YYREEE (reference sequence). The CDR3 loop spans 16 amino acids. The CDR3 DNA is TGTGCCAGCAGCCGGACTAGCGGGGGGCGGGCAGATACGCAGTATTTT. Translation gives CASSRTSGGRADTQYF.

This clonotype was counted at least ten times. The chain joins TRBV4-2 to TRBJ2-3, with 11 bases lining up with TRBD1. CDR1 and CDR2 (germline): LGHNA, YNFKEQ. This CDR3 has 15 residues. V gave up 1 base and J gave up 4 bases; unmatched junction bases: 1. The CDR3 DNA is TGTGCCAGCAGCCAAGGGACAGGGGGCGCAGATACGCAGTATTTT. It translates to CASSQGTGGADTQYF.

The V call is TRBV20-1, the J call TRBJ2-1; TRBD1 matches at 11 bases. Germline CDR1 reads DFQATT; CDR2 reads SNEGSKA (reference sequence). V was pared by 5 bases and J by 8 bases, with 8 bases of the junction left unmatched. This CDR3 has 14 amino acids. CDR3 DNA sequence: TGCAGTGCTTGGTCCGGGACAGGGGGGGATGAGCAGTTCTTC. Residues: CSAWSGTGGDEQFF.

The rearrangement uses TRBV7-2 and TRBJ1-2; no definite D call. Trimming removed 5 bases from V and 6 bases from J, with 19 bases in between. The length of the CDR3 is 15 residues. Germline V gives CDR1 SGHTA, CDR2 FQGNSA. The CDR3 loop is CASSPPATRSNGYTF. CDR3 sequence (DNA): TGTGCCAGCAGCCCCCCCGCCACTAGGTCAAATGGCTACACCTTC.